The 10 T cell receptor beta chains in this list originate from one sample, sequenced in a study of shared clonotypes between healthy human individuals. Positive CCR7 selection of CD45RO-negative cells yielded the naive CD8 cells, and terminally differentiated effector memory CD45RA+ cells were excluded. Generated by immunoSEQ multiplex PCR, the TCRdb table keeps only in-frame clones and is missing some. The sample has some 2,100,000 clones, under 95% seen once. The sequencing sample was made of naive CD8+ T cells from PBMCs. The source is a man aged 18 to 30 in good health. Some clones in this sample may be carry-over from other donors' samples.

Worth noting for this clone: Different DNA sequences within this sample yield the same CDR3. V and J are TRBV27 and TRBJ2-7; D possibly corresponds to TRBD1 (7 bases). This CDR3 contains 16 residues. Between the trimmed V and J ends, which lost 0 bases and 0 bases, there was a span of 12 bases. CDR1 is MNHEY and CDR2 is SMNVEV in the germline V gene (reference sequence). CDR3 in amino acids: CASSLSRGTVSYEQYF. The CDR3 DNA is TGTGCCAGCAGTTTATCGCGCGGGACAGTCTCCTACGAGCAGTACTTC.

The J gene is TRBJ1-2, the V gene TRBV30; D might be TRBD1 (5 bases). The germline V gene encodes CDR1 GTSNPN and CDR2 SVGIG (reference sequence). V lost 4 bases and J lost 7, with 13 bases in between. The CDR3 extends over 12 amino acids. CDR3 nucleotides: TGTGCCTGGAATACCGACAGTCCTGGCTACACCTTC. Translating gives CAWNTDSPGYTF.

CDR3 DNA: TGTGCCAGCAGCTTAGCTAAGAGCGAGCAGTACTTC. This gives the protein CASSLAKSEQYF. V is TRBV7-9 and J is TRBJ2-7; D is unresolved. The germline V and J ends were trimmed by 0 bases and 6 bases, with 6 bases remaining between them. The germline CDR1 and CDR2 sequences are SEHNR and FQNEAQ (reference sequence). CDR3 length equals 12 residues.

This chain connects TRBV14 to TRBJ1-1; D might be TRBD1 (6 bases). Germline CDR1 reads SGHDN; CDR2 reads FVKESK. CDR3 length: 17 amino acids. V was trimmed by 4 bases and J by 0 bases, leaving 18 bases between them. The chain's CDR3 is CASSPIETGTMNTEAFF. The CDR3 bases are TGTGCCAGCAGCCCTATCGAGACAGGTACTATGAACACTGAAGCTTTCTTT.

The rearrangement joins TRBV7-9 to TRBJ1-1; D unresolved. The CDR3 runs to 13 residues. Trimming shortened V by 1 base and J by 6 bases, and 9 bases separated the two germline ends. Germline V gives CDR1 SEHNR, CDR2 FQNEAQ (reference sequence). The CDR3 nucleotides read TGTGCCAGCAGCTTAGACCGAGACTCTGAAGCTTTCTTT. Translation: CASSLDRDSEAFF.

V is TRBV19 and J is TRBJ2-7; TRBD2 aligns across 14 bases. V lost 5 bases to trimming and J lost 7 bases; unmatched junction nucleotides: 7. CDR1 is LNHDA, CDR2 SQIVND, per germline (reference sequence). This CDR3 spans 15 amino acids. In DNA form, the CDR3 reads TGTGCCAGTAGTTTGGGACTAGCGGGAGTGTTGGAGCAGTACTTC. Its translation is CASSLGLAGVLEQYF.

The chain links TRBV7-9 to TRBJ2-1; D remains ambiguous. CDR1 and CDR2 from the germline V gene are SEHNR and FQNEAQ (reference sequence). The length of the CDR3 is 15 residues. V dropped 2 bases and J dropped 5 bases, with 13 bases sitting between them. CDR3 in amino acids: CASSLLDTADNEQFF. The CDR3 DNA is TGTGCCAGCAGCTTATTAGACACCGCGGACAATGAGCAGTTCTTC. The full variable domain, with the rest looked up from reference TRBV7-9 and TRBJ2-1, is DTGVSQNPRHKITKRGQNVTFRCDPISEHNRLYWYRQTLGQGPEFLTYFQNEAQLEKSRLLSDRFSAERPKGSFSTLEIQRTEQGDSAMYLCASSLLDTADNEQFFGPGTRLTVL.

The chain links TRBV7-9 to TRBJ1-2; D remains unclear. V gave up 0 bases and J gave up 2 bases, with 10 bases separating them. Germline CDR1 SEHNR, CDR2 FQNEAQ (reference sequence). This CDR3 comprises 15 residues. CDR3 DNA sequence: TGTGCCAGCAGCTTAGCGGCAGGCCTAAACTATGGCTACACCTTC. Translating gives CASSLAAGLNYGYTF.

The V and J genes are TRBV2 and TRBJ1-1, with TRBD1 identical over 7 bases. V was pared by 2 bases and J by 1 base, with 1 base of the junction left unmatched. The CDR3 is made up of 14 amino acids. Germline loops: CDR1 SNHLY, CDR2 FYNNEI. CDR3 in amino acids: CASSENRGNTEAFF. CDR3 bases: TGTGCCAGCAGTGAAAACAGGGGGAACACTGAAGCTTTCTTT.

The chain recombines TRBV4-1 with TRBJ2-1; 13 nucleotides align to TRBD2. Germline V gene lookup returns CDR1 MGHRA and CDR2 YSYEKL. Losses at the gene ends were 4 bases for V and 3 bases for J; bases not matched to a gene: 9. CDR3 length equals 18 residues. Here the CDR3 reads CASSPPPGLAGIYNEQFF. CDR3 in DNA: TGCGCCAGCAGCCCCCCTCCGGGACTAGCGGGAATCTACAATGAGCAGTTCTTC.